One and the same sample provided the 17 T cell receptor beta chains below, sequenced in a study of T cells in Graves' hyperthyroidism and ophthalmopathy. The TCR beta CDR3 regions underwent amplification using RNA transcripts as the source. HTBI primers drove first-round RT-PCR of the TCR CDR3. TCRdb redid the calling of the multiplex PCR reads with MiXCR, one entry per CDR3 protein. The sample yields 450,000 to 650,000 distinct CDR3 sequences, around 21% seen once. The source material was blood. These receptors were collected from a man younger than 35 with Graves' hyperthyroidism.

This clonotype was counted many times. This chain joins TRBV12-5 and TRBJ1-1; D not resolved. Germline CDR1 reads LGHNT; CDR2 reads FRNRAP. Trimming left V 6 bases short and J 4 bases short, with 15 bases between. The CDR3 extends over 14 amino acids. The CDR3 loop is CASGTDLESTEAFF. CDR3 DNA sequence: TGTGCTAGTGGGACCGACCTGGAGAGCACTGAAGCTTTCTTT.

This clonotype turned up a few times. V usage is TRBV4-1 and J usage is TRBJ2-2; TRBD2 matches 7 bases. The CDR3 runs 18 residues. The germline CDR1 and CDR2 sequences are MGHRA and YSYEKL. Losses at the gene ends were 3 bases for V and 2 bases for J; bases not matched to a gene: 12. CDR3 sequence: CASSQLALSGFNTGELFF. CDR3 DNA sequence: TGCGCCAGCAGCCAGCTGGCCCTTAGCGGGTTTAACACCGGGGAGCTGTTTTTT.

This CDR3 is CASGRGLKTTEAFF. The CDR3 nucleotides are TGTGCCAGCGGCAGGGGGCTGAAGACAACTGAAGCTTTCTTT. This chain uses TRBV6-1 with TRBJ1-1; the match to TRBD1 covers 8 bases. After removal of 8 bases from V and 5 bases from J, the junction contained 10 bases not matched to a gene. The CDR3 spans 14 residues. Germline loops: CDR1 MNHNS, CDR2 SASEGT.

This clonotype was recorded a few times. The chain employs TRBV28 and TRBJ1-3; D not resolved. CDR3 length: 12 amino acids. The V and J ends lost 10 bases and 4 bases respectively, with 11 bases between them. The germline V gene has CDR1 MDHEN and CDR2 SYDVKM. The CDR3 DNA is TGTGCCACGTACACTAAAGGAAACACCATATATTTT. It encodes CATYTKGNTIYF.

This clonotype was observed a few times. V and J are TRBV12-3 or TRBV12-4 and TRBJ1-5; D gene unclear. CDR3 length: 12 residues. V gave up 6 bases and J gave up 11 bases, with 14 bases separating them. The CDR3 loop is CASSPRPYAQHF. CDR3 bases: TGTGCCAGCAGCCCTCGGCCCTACGCCCAGCATTTT.

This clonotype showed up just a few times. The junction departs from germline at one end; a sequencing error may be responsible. CDR3 sequence: CASGGQGNTPLHF. The CDR3 nucleotides read TGTGCCAGCGGCGGACAGGGTAATACACCCCTCCACTTT. The chain employs TRBV6-1 and TRBJ1-6; 8 positions match TRBD1. This CDR3 is built from 13 residues. The germline gives CDR1 MNHNS, CDR2 SASEGT.

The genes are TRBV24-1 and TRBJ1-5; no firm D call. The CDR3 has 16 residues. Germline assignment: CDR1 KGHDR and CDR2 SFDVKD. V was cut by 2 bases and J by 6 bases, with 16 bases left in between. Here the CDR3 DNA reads TGTGCCACCAGTGATTCCACGGTGGGTTTGTTTCAGCCCCAGCATTTT. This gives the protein CATSDSTVGLFQPQHF.

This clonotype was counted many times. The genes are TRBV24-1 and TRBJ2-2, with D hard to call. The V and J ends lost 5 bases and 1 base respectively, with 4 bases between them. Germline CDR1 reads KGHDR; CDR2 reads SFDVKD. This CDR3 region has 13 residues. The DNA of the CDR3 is TGTGCCACCAGTGCGGGGAACACCGGGGAGCTGTTTTTT. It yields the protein CATSAGNTGELFF.

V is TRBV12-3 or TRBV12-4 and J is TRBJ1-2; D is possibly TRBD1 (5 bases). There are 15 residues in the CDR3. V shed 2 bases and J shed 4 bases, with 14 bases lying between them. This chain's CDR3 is CASSLRVDGTYGYTF. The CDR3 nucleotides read TGTGCCAGCAGTTTAAGGGTCGACGGGACCTATGGCTACACCTTC.

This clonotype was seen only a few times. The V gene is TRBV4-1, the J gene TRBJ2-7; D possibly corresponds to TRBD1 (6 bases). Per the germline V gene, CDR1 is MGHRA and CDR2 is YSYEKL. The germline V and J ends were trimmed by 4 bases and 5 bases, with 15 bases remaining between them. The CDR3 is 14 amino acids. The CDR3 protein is CASSPRTAPDEQYF. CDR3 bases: TGCGCCAGCAGCCCGAGGACAGCCCCTGACGAGCAGTACTTC.

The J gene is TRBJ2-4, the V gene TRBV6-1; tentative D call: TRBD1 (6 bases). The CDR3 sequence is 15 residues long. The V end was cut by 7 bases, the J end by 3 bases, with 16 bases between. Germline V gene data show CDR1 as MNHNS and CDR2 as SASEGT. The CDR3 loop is CASIGRGVGKNIQYF. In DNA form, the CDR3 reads TGTGCCAGCATCGGCAGGGGAGTTGGCAAAAACATTCAGTACTTC.

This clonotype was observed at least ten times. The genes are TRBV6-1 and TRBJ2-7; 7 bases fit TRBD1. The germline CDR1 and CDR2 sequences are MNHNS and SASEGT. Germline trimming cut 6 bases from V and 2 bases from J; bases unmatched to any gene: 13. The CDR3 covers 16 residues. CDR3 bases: TGTGCCAGCAGAGAAACCGGGACAGCCCCCACCTACGAGCAGTACTTC. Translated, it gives CASRETGTAPTYEQYF.

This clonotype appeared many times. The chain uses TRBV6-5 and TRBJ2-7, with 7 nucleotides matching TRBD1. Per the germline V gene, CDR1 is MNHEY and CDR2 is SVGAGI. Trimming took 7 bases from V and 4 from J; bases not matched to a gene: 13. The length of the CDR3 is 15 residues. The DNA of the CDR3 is TGTGCCAGCACCCTAAGACAGGGATTCTTGTACGAGCAGTACTTC. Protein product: CASTLRQGFLYEQYF.

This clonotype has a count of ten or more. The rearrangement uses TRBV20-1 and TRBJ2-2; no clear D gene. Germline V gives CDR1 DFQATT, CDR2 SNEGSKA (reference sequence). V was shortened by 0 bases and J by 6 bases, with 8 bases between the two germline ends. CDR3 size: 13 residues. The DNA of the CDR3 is TGCAGTGCTAGAGATGTAGGTTCCGGGGAGCTGTTTTTT. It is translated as CSARDVGSGELFF.

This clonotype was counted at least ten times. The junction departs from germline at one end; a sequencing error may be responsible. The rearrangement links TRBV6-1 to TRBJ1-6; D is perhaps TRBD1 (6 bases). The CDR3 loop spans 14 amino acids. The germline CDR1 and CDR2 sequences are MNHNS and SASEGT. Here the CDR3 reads CASSGDNYNSPPHF. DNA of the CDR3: TGTGCCAGCAGTGGGGACAACTATAATTCACCCCCCCACTTT.

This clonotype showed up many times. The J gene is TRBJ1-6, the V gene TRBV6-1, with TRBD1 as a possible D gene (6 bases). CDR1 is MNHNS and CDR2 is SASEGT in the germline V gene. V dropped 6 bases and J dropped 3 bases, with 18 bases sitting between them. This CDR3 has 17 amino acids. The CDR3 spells CASRTGALRNYNSPLHF. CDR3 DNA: TGTGCCAGCAGAACGGGGGCCCTTCGGAACTATAATTCACCCCTCCACTTT.

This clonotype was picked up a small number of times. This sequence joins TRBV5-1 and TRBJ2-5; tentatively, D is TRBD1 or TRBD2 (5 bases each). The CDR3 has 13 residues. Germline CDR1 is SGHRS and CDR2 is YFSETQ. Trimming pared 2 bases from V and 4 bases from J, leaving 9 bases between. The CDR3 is CASSFWDGETQYF. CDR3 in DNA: TGCGCCAGCAGCTTCTGGGACGGAGAGACCCAGTACTTC. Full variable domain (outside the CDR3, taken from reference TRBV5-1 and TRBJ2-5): KAGVTQTPRYLIKTRGQQVTLSCSPISGHRSVSWYQQTPGQGLQFLFEYFSETQRNKGNFPGRFSGRQFSNSRSEMNVSTLELGDSALYLCASSFWDGETQYFGPGTRLLVL.